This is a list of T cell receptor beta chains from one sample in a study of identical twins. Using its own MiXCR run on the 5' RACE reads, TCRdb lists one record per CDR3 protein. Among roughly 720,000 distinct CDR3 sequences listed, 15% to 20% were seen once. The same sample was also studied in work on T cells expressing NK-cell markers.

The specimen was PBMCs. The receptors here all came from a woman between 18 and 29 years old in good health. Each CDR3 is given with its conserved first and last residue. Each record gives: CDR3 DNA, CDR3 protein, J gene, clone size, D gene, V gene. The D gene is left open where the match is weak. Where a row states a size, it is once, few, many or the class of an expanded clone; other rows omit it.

DNA: TGCAGTGCTAGGACGCAGTACGAGCAGTACTTC
CDR3: CSARTQYEQYF
J: TRBJ2-7
size: .
D: .
V: TRBV20-1

DNA: TGTGCCAGCAGCCCGGGACAGGGCACTGAAGCTTTCTTT
CDR3: CASSPGQGTEAFF
J: TRBJ1-1
size: many
D: TRBD1
V: TRBV7-9

DNA: TGTGCCAGCAGCCTCCGGGACAGGGAGGGCTTCAATGAGCAGTTCTTC
CDR3: CASSLRDREGFNEQFF
J: TRBJ2-1
size: few
D: TRBD1
V: TRBV9

DNA: TGTGCCAGCAGCTTAGGGCCCGATCCCCTCCACTTT
CDR3: CASSLGPDPLHF
J: TRBJ1-6
size: .
D: .
V: TRBV7-9

DNA: TGTGCCAGCAGTTTTATGCGGAATTCACCCCTCCACTTT
CDR3: CASSFMRNSPLHF
J: TRBJ1-6
size: .
D: .
V: TRBV27

DNA: TGTGCCAGCAGCCCCCTGCGGGGGGGAGGCGAGACCCAGTACTTC
CDR3: CASSPLRGGGETQYF
J: TRBJ2-5
size: .
D: TRBD2
V: TRBV11-3

DNA: TGCGCCAGCAGCTTGGAGGTAGGGGGAGGCGAGCAGTACTTC
CDR3: CASSLEVGGGEQYF
J: TRBJ2-7
size: .
D: .
V: TRBV5-1

DNA: TGTGCCAGCAGCTTAGGGGTTGGTTGGGAGGTCGACAATGAGCAGTTCTTC
CDR3: CASSLGVGWEVDNEQFF
J: TRBJ2-1
size: .
D: .
V: TRBV7-9

DNA: TGTGCCACCAGCATAGGTAATACGCAGTATTTT
CDR3: CATSIGNTQYF
J: TRBJ2-3
size: few
D: .
V: TRBV15

DNA: TGCAGTGCTAGAGGACTAGCGTGGAACGAGCAGTACTTC
CDR3: CSARGLAWNEQYF
J: TRBJ2-7
size: .
D: TRBD2
V: TRBV20-1

DNA: TGCAGTGCTAGACCTGCGGGGAGAAACACCGGGGAGCTGTTTTTT
CDR3: CSARPAGRNTGELFF
J: TRBJ2-2
size: few
D: .
V: TRBV20-1

DNA: TGTGCCACCAGTGACAGCCAACTAGCGGGACTAAATGAGCAGTTCTTC
CDR3: CATSDSQLAGLNEQFF
J: TRBJ2-1
size: few
D: TRBD2
V: TRBV24-1

DNA: TGTGCCAGCAGCTTAGTAGTACAGGGTATGTACGAGCAGTACTTC
CDR3: CASSLVVQGMYEQYF
J: TRBJ2-7
size: .
D: .
V: TRBV11-2

DNA: TGTGCCAGCAGTTGGACGGGGAGAGGTGAAGCTTTCTTT
CDR3: CASSWTGRGEAFF
J: TRBJ1-1
size: few
D: .
V: TRBV6-6

DNA: TGCGCCAGCAGCCAAGATCTTAGGCCCCTTTACAATGAGCAGTTCTTC
CDR3: CASSQDLRPLYNEQFF
J: TRBJ2-1
size: many
D: .
V: TRBV4-3

DNA: TGTGCCAGCGGGGGGAGTTTGATAGGTGAGCAGTTCTTC
CDR3: CASGGSLIGEQFF
J: TRBJ2-1
size: few
D: .
V: TRBV6-2/TRBV6-3

DNA: TGCGCCAGCAGCCCGACTAGCGGGGGGAATGAGCAGTTCTTC
CDR3: CASSPTSGGNEQFF
J: TRBJ2-1
size: .
D: TRBD2
V: TRBV5-1

DNA: TGTGCCAGCAGCAGATCGGGACTAGCGGACCAAGAGACCCAGTACTTC
CDR3: CASSRSGLADQETQYF
J: TRBJ2-5
size: few
D: TRBD2
V: TRBV9

DNA: TGCAGCGTCCAGGACAGGGGGCGCGTCCTAAACACTGAAGCTTTCTTT
CDR3: CSVQDRGRVLNTEAFF
J: TRBJ1-1
size: .
D: TRBD1
V: TRBV29-1

DNA: TGTGCCAGCAGCTCGCTCGGGACTAGCGCCCGCGAGCAGTACTTC
CDR3: CASSSLGTSAREQYF
J: TRBJ2-7
size: .
D: TRBD2
V: TRBV6-1